Below, 16 T cell receptor beta chains from the same sample are listed, as sequenced in a study of graft-versus-host responses after intestinal transplantation. TCRdb keeps only in-frame clones here, not all; method: immunoSEQ multiplex PCR. The table has about 24,000 clones, approximately 85% seen once. This specimen was PBMCs, taken around 440 days after intestinal transplant. The origin of the receptors is a human patient who received an intestinal transplant, so some T cells may come from the graft donor.

V gene TRBV5-1 combines with J gene TRBJ1-1; D is possibly TRBD1 (6 bases). The germline V gene encodes CDR1 SGHRS and CDR2 YFSETQ. The V end was cut by 5 bases, the J end by 5 bases, with 13 bases between. This CDR3 has 13 residues. The CDR3 protein is CASSLTGKTEAFF. The CDR3 DNA sequence: TGCGCCAGCAGTTTAACAGGGAAAACTGAAGCTTTCTTT.

V is TRBV2 and J is TRBJ1-1; D gene uncertain. The CDR3 covers 12 residues. Per the germline V gene, CDR1 is SNHLY and CDR2 is FYNNEI. Trimming stripped 11 bases from V and 0 bases from J, with 10 bases between. CDR3 region: CAVLTLNTEAFF. CDR3 nucleotide sequence: TGTGCCGTATTGACTTTGAACACTGAAGCTTTCTTT.

V usage is TRBV2 and J usage is TRBJ2-5; possibly TRBD2 for D (5 bases). There are 15 residues in the CDR3. CDR1 and CDR2 from the germline V gene are SNHLY and FYNNEI. The V end was cut by 4 bases, the J end by 1 base, with 13 bases between. In DNA, the CDR3 is TGTGCCAGCAGTGGGGTTGGAGCGGCCCAAGAGACCCAGTACTTC. It is translated as CASSGVGAAQETQYF.

The chain uses TRBV6-6 and TRBJ2-1; D gene unclear. Germline-derived CDR1 and CDR2 are MNHNY and SVGAGI (reference sequence). The CDR3 is 15 residues long. V was pared by 6 bases and J by 6 bases, with 18 bases between. Here the CDR3 reads CASSRASALGNEQFF. The CDR3 DNA sequence: TGTGCCAGCAGCCGGGCCTCCGCGTTGGGCAATGAGCAGTTCTTC.

The chain combines TRBV11-2 with TRBJ1-1; TRBD1 might be the D (5 bases). V was pared by 0 bases and J by 4 bases, with 15 bases between. Germline V gene sequence: CDR1 SGHAT, CDR2 FQNNGV. The CDR3 is 16 amino acids. In DNA form, the CDR3 reads TGTGCCAGCAGCTTAGATTACAGCGATGGGGGCACTGAAGCTTTCTTT. Its protein is CASSLDYSDGGTEAFF.

V gene TRBV19 combines with J gene TRBJ1-1; weak D call: TRBD1 (5 bases). The germline CDR1 and CDR2 sequences are LNHDA and SQIVND (reference sequence). The CDR3 covers 17 residues. The V and J ends lost 0 bases and 0 bases respectively, with 14 bases between them. CDR3 in amino acids: CASSIEWWGRMNTEAFF. CDR3 nucleotide sequence: TGTGCCAGTAGTATAGAATGGTGGGGCAGGATGAACACTGAAGCTTTCTTT.

The chain has TRBV5-1 and TRBJ2-5; TRBD1 aligns across 8 bases. The CDR3 is 18 residues long. CDR1 and CDR2 from the germline V gene are SGHRS and YFSETQ. With 1 base clipped from V and 0 bases from J, the junction kept 11 bases outside the gene matches. In nucleotides, the CDR3 is TGCGCCAGCAGCTTGCCAGTTTGGACAGGGTTGTACCAAGAGACCCAGTACTTC. This encodes CASSLPVWTGLYQETQYF.

This chain connects TRBV15 to TRBJ1-2; no clear D gene. V lost 0 bases and J 0 bases, leaving 2 bases between the germline ends. Germline V gene data show CDR1 as LNHNV and CDR2 as YYDKDF (reference sequence). The CDR3 sequence is 13 residues long. This chain's CDR3 is CATSREANYGYTF. The CDR3 region has the DNA TGTGCCACCAGCAGAGAAGCTAACTATGGCTACACCTTC.

The V gene is TRBV5-5, the J gene TRBJ1-5; D ambiguous. Trimming shortened V by 4 bases and J by 0 bases, and 5 bases separated the two germline ends. The germline gives CDR1 SGHKS, CDR2 YYEKEE (reference sequence). This CDR3 is 13 amino acids long. CDR3 sequence: CASSPYSNQPQHF. As DNA, the CDR3 is TGTGCCAGCAGCCCGTATAGCAATCAGCCCCAGCATTTT.

J is TRBJ2-1 and V is TRBV10-1; a weak D match, TRBD2 (5 bases). V lost 4 bases and J lost 4, with 8 bases in between. CDR1 and CDR2 from the germline V gene are WNHNN and SYGVQD (reference sequence). The CDR3 is 13 residues long. The CDR3 DNA reads as TGCGCCAGCAGTGGGGAGCCTTACAATGAGCAGTTCTTC. Amino acids: CASSGEPYNEQFF.

In regard to this clone: Other DNA variants within this sample encode the same CDR3. This sequence joins TRBV28 and TRBJ1-5; D uncertain. Per germline, CDR1 MDHEN and CDR2 SYDVKM. This CDR3 spans 15 amino acids. Deletions cut 0 bases from V and 5 bases from J, with 11 bases between. For the CDR3, the DNA is TGTGCCAGCAGTTTATGGGGTCGGATGGATCAGCCCCAGCATTTT. It yields the protein CASSLWGRMDQPQHF.

CDR3 coding DNA: TGTGCCAGCCTTAGCGATGGCGGCACAGATACGCAGTATTTT. This sequence encodes CASLSDGGTDTQYF. V and J are TRBV28 and TRBJ2-3; D might be TRBD2 (5 bases). Germline V gene data show CDR1 as MDHEN and CDR2 as SYDVKM. The ends were cut back, 8 bases at V and 1 base at J, with 13 bases in the middle. CDR3 length: 14 amino acids.

The chain carries TRBV10-2 and TRBJ2-3; weak D call: TRBD2 (5 bases). Germline V gene sequence: CDR1 WSHSY, CDR2 SAAADI. This CDR3 is 15 amino acids long. V was shortened by 2 bases and J by 4 bases, with 13 bases between the two germline ends. CDR3 nucleotides: TGCGCCAGCAGTGAGCGTAGGTTGAGGGCAGATACGCAGTATTTT. Translated, it gives CASSERRLRADTQYF.

The genes are TRBV18 and TRBJ2-5; D ambiguous. The V gene lost 4 bases and the J gene lost 0 bases, with 6 bases spanning the gap. In germline, CDR1 is KGHSH, CDR2 LQKENI. CDR3 length equals 13 residues. CDR3 amino acids: CASSLQYQETQYF. The CDR3 DNA reads TGTGCCAGCTCACTACAGTACCAAGAGACCCAGTACTTC.

The chain couples TRBV5-4 to TRBJ2-3; TRBD1 might be the D (6 bases). Per the germline V gene, CDR1 is SGHNT and CDR2 is YYREEE (reference sequence). This CDR3 is 13 amino acids long. Trimming took off 4 bases at V and 5 bases at J, with 11 bases between the two ends. CDR3: CASSMTGGDTQYF. CDR3 coding DNA: TGTGCCAGCAGCATGACAGGCGGAGATACGCAGTATTTT.

This clone was observed a handful of times. The J gene is TRBJ1-2, the V gene TRBV5-6; weak D call: TRBD1 (5 bases). Per the germline V gene, CDR1 is SGHDT and CDR2 is YYEEEE. The germline V and J ends were trimmed by 0 bases and 7 bases, with 7 bases remaining between them. The CDR3 extends over 12 amino acids. CDR3 loop: CASSLGGPGYTF. The CDR3 DNA reads TGTGCCAGCAGCTTGGGGGGACCTGGCTACACCTTC.